Below, 23 T cell receptor beta chains from the same sample are listed, as sequenced in a study of blood T cells in healthy people across ages. A second PCR of about 6 to 11 cycles used a sample-barcoded 5' primer and a J-beta primer mix. MiXCR, run by TCRdb on the 5' RACE reads, gives a single entry per CDR3 protein. This sample yields some 1.1 million distinct CDR3 sequences, of which more than 30% are seen a single time; about an eighth belongs to the top ten. Sequencing was performed on blood. The source is a man in his late teens or twenties in good health.

The V gene is TRBV4-1, the J gene TRBJ2-5; D unresolved. Trimming took 3 bases from V and 1 from J, leaving 12 bases between them. Germline assignment: CDR1 MGHRA and CDR2 YSYEKL. The CDR3 sequence is 15 residues long. CDR3 DNA: TGCGCCAGCAGCCAGCAAGGGCTCCCCCAAGAGACCCAGTACTTC. It is translated as CASSQQGLPQETQYF.

A remark on this clonotype: A much larger clone lies a single base off, so this may be a read error. The CDR3 reads CASSLASGSDAQYF. CDR3 DNA sequence: TGCGCCAGCAGCTTGGCATCGGGTTCTGATGCGCAGTATTTT. The chain couples TRBV5-1 to TRBJ2-3; D gene uncertain. Germline CDR1 reads SGHRS; CDR2 reads YFSETQ. The V end was cut by 0 bases, the J end by 10 bases, with 15 bases between. CDR3 length equals 14 residues.

Comments on this clonotype: A much larger clone lies a single base off, so this may be a read error. This chain links TRBV14 with TRBJ1-1; a weak D match, TRBD1 (5 bases). This CDR3 comprises 14 residues. Per the germline V gene, CDR1 is SGHDN and CDR2 is FVKESK. Trimming cost V 3 bases and J 1 base, with 9 bases left between them. Here the CDR3 DNA reads TGTGCCAGCAGCCACAGGGCCGGGAACACTGAAGCTTTCTTT. This codes for CASSHRAGNTEAFF.

The chain uses TRBV24-1 and TRBJ1-5; 7 bases align to TRBD1. Germline lookup yields CDR1 KGHDR and CDR2 SFDVKD. V shed 9 bases and J 2 bases; nucleotides not matched to a gene: 12. The CDR3 sequence is 16 residues long. CDR3 region: CATPGGGGLGNQPQHF. CDR3 sequence (DNA): TGTGCCACCCCAGGGGGAGGGGGGCTCGGCAATCAGCCCCAGCATTTT.

The chain uses TRBV7-9 and TRBJ1-2; weak D call: TRBD1 (5 bases). V was cut by 4 bases and J by 7 bases, with 16 bases left in between. Per germline, CDR1 SEHNR and CDR2 FQNEAQ (reference sequence). The CDR3 has 14 amino acids. This chain's CDR3 is CASSSGTAISGYTF. The CDR3 nucleotides read TGTGCCAGCAGCTCCGGGACCGCTATAAGTGGCTACACCTTC.

This clonotype was seen a handful of times. V usage is TRBV4-2 and J usage is TRBJ2-7; maybe TRBD1 (5 bases). Per germline, CDR1 LGHNA and CDR2 YNFKEQ. Trimming left V 5 bases short and J 2 bases short, with 13 bases between. This CDR3 spans 14 amino acids. The CDR3 sequence: CASSSGAGPYEQYF. The CDR3, as DNA: TGTGCCAGCAGCTCAGGAGCAGGGCCCTACGAGCAGTACTTC.

The J gene is TRBJ2-5, the V gene TRBV12-3 or TRBV12-4; 7 bases line up with TRBD1. The CDR3 runs 12 residues. After removal of 7 bases from V and 5 bases from J, the junction contained 4 bases not matched to a gene. The CDR3 nucleotides read TGTGCCAGCACGGACAGGACGGAGACCCAGTACTTC. Its protein product is CASTDRTETQYF.

The V call is TRBV29-1, the J call TRBJ2-5, with unresolved D. CDR3 length: 13 residues. Between the trimmed V and J ends, which lost 3 bases and 1 base, there was a span of 9 bases. Germline loops: CDR1 SQVTM, CDR2 ANQGSEA. CDR3 region: CSVDAGIQETQYF. CDR3 coding DNA: TGCAGCGTTGATGCCGGAATCCAAGAGACCCAGTACTTC.

This clonotype was counted between two and nine times. This chain uses TRBV12-5 with TRBJ1-1; tentatively, D is TRBD1 (5 bases). V was cut by 5 bases and J by 6 bases, with 10 bases left in between. The CDR3 extends over 12 amino acids. Germline V gene lookup returns CDR1 LGHNT and CDR2 FRNRAP. In DNA, the CDR3 is TGTGCTAGTGGTCTTGGGACCGCTGAAGCTTTCTTT. As protein: CASGLGTAEAFF.

This chain joins TRBV19 and TRBJ1-1; D is unclear. CDR3 length equals 15 residues. Germline CDR1 reads LNHDA; CDR2 reads SQIVND (reference sequence). With 3 bases removed from V and 5 bases from J, the gap between germline ends came to 16 bases. The CDR3 loop reads CASSIQSRQPTEAFF. The CDR3 DNA is TGTGCCAGTAGTATTCAGTCGCGGCAGCCAACTGAAGCTTTCTTT.

The chain has TRBV3-1 and TRBJ2-1; maybe TRBD2 (6 bases). CDR1 is LGHDT, CDR2 YNNKEL, per germline (reference sequence). The germline V and J ends were trimmed by 4 bases and 2 bases, with 15 bases remaining between them. This CDR3 contains 16 residues. The CDR3 DNA is TGTGCCAGCAGCCCTTACCGGGGGTACACCTACAATGAGCAGTTCTTC. This gives the protein CASSPYRGYTYNEQFF.

This chain uses TRBV5-1 with TRBJ2-7; D unresolved. CDR3 length: 14 amino acids. Looked up from germline, CDR1 is SGHRS and CDR2 is YFSETQ. V was trimmed by 1 base and J by 1 base, leaving 9 bases between them. The CDR3 DNA reads as TGCGCCAGCAGCTTGAATTTAAGGTCCTACGAGCAGTACTTC. Protein: CASSLNLRSYEQYF.

J is TRBJ1-2 and V is TRBV5-6, with 8 nucleotides matching TRBD1. V lost 5 bases and J lost 4; bases outside the gene matches: 10. CDR1 and CDR2 from the germline V gene are SGHDT and YYEEEE. This CDR3 is built from 15 residues. This CDR3 is CASSSGQGVFYGYTF. CDR3 nucleotides: TGTGCCAGCAGTTCCGGACAGGGCGTATTCTATGGCTACACCTTC. Complete variable domain (other parts from reference TRBV5-6 and TRBJ1-2): DAGVTQSPTHLIKTRGQQVTLRCSPKSGHDTVSWYQQALGQGPQFIFQYYEEEERQRGNFPDRFSGHQFPNYSSELNVNALLLGDSALYLCASSSGQGVFYGYTFGSGTRLTVV.

This chain connects TRBV4-3 to TRBJ1-6, with no clear D. The CDR3 length is 16 residues. Deletions cut 0 bases from V and 7 bases from J, with 13 bases between. From germline, CDR1 is LGHNA and CDR2 YSLEER. CDR3 amino acids: CASSQEEGGENSPLHF. The CDR3 nucleotides are TGCGCCAGCAGCCAAGAAGAGGGCGGGGAGAATTCACCCCTCCACTTT.

The table lists this clonotype with a few counts. DNA of the CDR3: TGTGCCAGCAGTTTAACAGGGGACATCACCGGGGAGCTGTTTTTT. This encodes CASSLTGDITGELFF. This chain joins TRBV28 and TRBJ2-2; 7 bases map to TRBD1. The CDR3 is 15 residues long. J was trimmed by 4 bases and V by 2 bases; bases with no gene match: 4. CDR1 is MDHEN and CDR2 is SYDVKM in the germline V gene. Complete variable domain (other parts from reference TRBV28 and TRBJ2-2): DVKVTQSSRYLVKRTGEKVFLECVQDMDHENMFWYRQDPGLGLRLIYFSYDVKMKEKGDIPEGYSVSREKKERFSLILESASTNQTSMYLCASSLTGDITGELFFGEGSRLTVL.

This clonotype was observed a few times. The chain links TRBV6-5 to TRBJ1-2, with a tentative D call TRBD1 (5 bases). The CDR3 contains 16 residues. Trimming took 0 bases from V and 4 from J, leaving 15 bases between them. The germline V gene encodes CDR1 MNHEY and CDR2 SVGAGI. CDR3 region: CASSYSSGAEGYGYTF. CDR3 nucleotides: TGTGCCAGCAGTTACTCGAGTGGGGCAGAGGGCTATGGCTACACCTTC.

Regarding this clonotype: Being one base from a much bigger clone, this may be a read error. The rearrangement uses TRBV4-3 and TRBJ2-1; 8 nucleotides align to TRBD2. CDR3 length: 17 amino acids. The germline CDR1 and CDR2 sequences are LGHNA and YSLEER. CDR3: CTSSHGIAGRLDNEQFF. CDR3 bases: TGCACCAGCAGCCATGGGATAGCGGGGAGATTAGACAATGAGCAGTTCTTC.

This clonotype has a handful of counts. V usage is TRBV12-3 or TRBV12-4 and J usage is TRBJ1-4; tentatively, D is TRBD1 (5 bases). The CDR3 consists of 14 residues. V was pared by 3 bases and J by 8 bases, with 13 bases between. This CDR3 is CASSLSGTREKLFF. The DNA for the CDR3 is TGTGCCAGCAGTTTGTCAGGGACTAGGGAAAAACTGTTTTTT.

The V and J genes are TRBV20-1 and TRBJ2-7, with 8 nucleotides matching TRBD1. V lost 0 bases, J lost 5 bases, and 18 bases stayed unmatched. Germline lookup yields CDR1 DFQATT and CDR2 SNEGSKA (reference sequence). This CDR3 comprises 18 residues. CDR3 region: CSAREEKLWTGQSDEQYF. In nucleotides, the CDR3 is TGCAGTGCTAGAGAGGAAAAACTCTGGACAGGGCAATCGGACGAGCAGTACTTC.

This clonotype was observed once. The chain has TRBV30 and TRBJ2-3; D perhaps matches TRBD2 (5 bases). Trimming left V 4 bases short and J 2 bases short, with 13 bases between. This CDR3 has 14 amino acids. Germline lookup yields CDR1 GTSNPN and CDR2 SVGIG (reference sequence). CDR3 DNA sequence: TGTGCCTGGACGCCTAGCCCCTTCACAGATACGCAGTATTTT. Protein sequence: CAWTPSPFTDTQYF.

This clonotype has just a few counts. J is TRBJ2-1 and V is TRBV20-1, with 10 bases matching TRBD1. Germline V gene sequence: CDR1 DFQATT, CDR2 SNEGSKA (reference sequence). The J segment lost 8 bases and the V segment lost 6 bases, leaving 10 bases of the junction unmatched. The CDR3 extends over 14 amino acids. The CDR3 loop reads CSAPFGTGEDEQFF. The CDR3 DNA reads TGCAGTGCCCCGTTCGGGACAGGGGAGGATGAGCAGTTCTTC.

DNA for the CDR3: TGCGCCAGCAGCCCCCTAGGTTTGAACACTGAAGCTTTCTTT. This encodes CASSPLGLNTEAFF. This rearrangement joins TRBV4-3 to TRBJ1-1; no clear D gene. Germline-derived CDR1 and CDR2 are LGHNA and YSLEER. The length of the CDR3 is 14 residues. Between the trimmed V and J ends, which lost 4 bases and 0 bases, there was a span of 9 bases.

This clonotype was counted a single time. A much larger clone differs by one base, so this may be a read error. The rearrangement links TRBV12-3 or TRBV12-4 to TRBJ2-3; a weak D match, TRBD2 (5 bases). The CDR3 contains 13 residues. The CDR3 sequence: CVSSPAAADTQYF. The CDR3 region has the DNA TGTGTCAGCAGTCCCGCAGCGGCAGATACGCAGTATTTT.